These T cell receptor beta chains were read from a single sample in a study of blood T cell repertoires in COVID-19. Assay: immunoSEQ multiplex PCR; the TCRdb copy retains only in-frame clones and omits some. This sample has 200,000 to 250,000 clones, with more than 75% found just once. The sample consisted of peripheral blood. These receptors were collected from a woman aged 30 to 39 who had recovered from COVID-19. The conserved cysteine and the conserved F or W are not part of the CDR3 here.

j_gene	v_gene	CDR3aa
TRBJ2-2	TRBV19	ASSIYGTTNTGELF
TRBJ2-7	TRBV19	ASSMSAGTGYYEQY
TRBJ1-1	TRBV27	ASSLRAARTEAF
TRBJ2-1	TRBV7-6	ASSLVGTGSYNEQF
TRBJ1-4	TRBV25-1	ASSAFRGQANEKLF
TRBJ2-7	TRBV6-2/TRBV6-3	ASSNEAGTDLYEQY
TRBJ1-6	TRBV6-2/TRBV6-3	ASSWGQDSYNSPLH
TRBJ1-1	TRBV28	ASREIAEAF
TRBJ1-3	TRBV7-2	ASSKDRGGNTIY
TRBJ1-1	TRBV5-3	ARSSGILQENTEAF
TRBJ2-2	TRBV5-1	ATTMTPNTGELF
TRBJ1-5	TRBV19	ASSILGTNSNQPQH
TRBJ1-1	TRBV7-2	ASSPRRRGTEAF
TRBJ2-7	TRBV19	ASSIYGTGAYEQY
TRBJ2-7	TRBV4-3	ASSQDIVPSYEQY
TRBJ1-1	TRBV5-1	ASSRGARENTEAF
TRBJ1-3	TRBV12-3/TRBV12-4	ASRQSGNTIY
TRBJ1-2	TRBV9	ASSAGTGVNYGYT
TRBJ1-1	TRBV14	ASRLGTVNTEAF
TRBJ1-6	TRBV6-5	ASSYGADSPLH
TRBJ2-3	TRBV7-3	ASSLRSSGEVDTQY
TRBJ2-6	TRBV9	ASRSSRDRVGANVLT
TRBJ1-1	TRBV5-6	ASSYGTGFYTEAF
TRBJ1-3	TRBV6-6	ASSYGQGSGNTIY
TRBJ2-1	TRBV20-1	SASSPRGDSYNEQF
TRBJ2-7	TRBV11-1	ASSLTFTGERVEQY
TRBJ2-7	TRBV7-3	ASSLSGTSGGYEQY
TRBJ1-1	TRBV4-2	ASSGQGVGNTEAF
TRBJ2-5	TRBV5-1	ASSLVGAAETQY
TRBJ2-2	TRBV3-1/TRBV3-2	ASSWGLAGARGTGELF
TRBJ2-7	TRBV5-4	ASSLATGLSPEQY
TRBJ1-2	TRBV28	ASRTSGQGSYGYT
TRBJ1-4	TRBV2	ASSEATGVGEKLF
TRBJ2-5	TRBV9	ASSTPALASRGGETQY
TRBJ2-7	TRBV5-6	ASSFPGTGMYEQY
TRBJ1-5	TRBV6-1	ASSELLGGGQPQH
TRBJ1-2	TRBV6-1	ASGQPSSNYGYT
TRBJ2-7	TRBV7-9	ASSFSNRDYEQY
TRBJ2-1	TRBV19	ASSISLRQGFLDEQF
TRBJ1-1	TRBV10-1	ASSEQQGAHPTEAF
TRBJ2-5	TRBV6-7	ASSYSMRDYQETQY
TRBJ1-2	TRBV7-9	ASSLSGANYGYT
TRBJ2-2	TRBV9	ASSVEGGRVFGNTGELF
TRBJ2-7	TRBV6-1	ASSEFWTGGNEQY
TRBJ1-5	TRBV11-2	ASSLKPVANQPQH
TRBJ2-2	TRBV5-1	ASSQLSDRTGELF
TRBJ1-2	TRBV27	ASSPGTGFYGYT
TRBJ2-7	TRBV5-4	ASSLIGLAGGSNEQY
TRBJ2-1	TRBV5-5	ASSRSSYNEQF
TRBJ2-5	TRBV15	ATSSLQLGPPQETQY
TRBJ1-6	TRBV25-1	ASSLPTGGSPLH
TRBJ1-1	TRBV29-1	SGAITGNTEAF
TRBJ2-7	TRBV2	ASSGGTGGLSSYEQY
TRBJ1-6	TRBV10-3	AISAQDRVNSPLH
TRBJ2-3	TRBV6-1	ASSDWDRGTTDTQY
TRBJ1-6	TRBV4-1	ASSQVQNSPLH
TRBJ1-4	TRBV19	ASSAPGGTNEKLF